The clone carrying this T cell receptor beta chain was recorded many times. Its antigen is not known. Profiling relied on immunoSEQ multiplex PCR, and the TCRdb table lists in-frame clones only, not all of them. The data show just over 25,000 clones, with none appearing a single time. CDR1 and CDR2 (germline): DFQATT, SNEGSKA (reference sequence). Trimming at V came to 7 bases and at J to 4 bases, leaving 2 bases not matched to a gene. The CDR3 has 11 amino acids. The data derive from a study of T cells after posttransplantation cyclophosphamide. The study, taken as a whole, reports: Later post-transplant blood repertoires were often dominated by donor CD8+ memory clones. After PTCy, TRB diversity resembled that of CNI/methotrexate controls. Blood and skin or GI T cell repertoires showed limited TRB overlap.

The sample was PBMCs. This clonotype was sampled from a man in his forties or fifties in good health, CMV-negative, and a related stem cell transplant donor. The chain recombines TRBV20-1 with TRBJ2-5; TRBD1 matches 8 bases. CDR3 sequence (DNA): TGCAGTGGGACAGGGTTAGAGACCCAGTACTTC. Translated: CSGTGLETQYF.